The rows below give T cell receptor beta chains drawn from one sample of a study of response to subunit inactivated influenza vaccine. TCRdb called the RT-PCR reads again in MiXCR, with one record for every CDR3 protein. Among roughly 700,000 distinct CDR3 sequences, 15% to 18% were seen once, and the ten largest hold around 10%. Sequences were derived from PBMCs from blood, sampled 11 to 12 days after vaccination. These receptors all stem from a man aged 50-59 years who received an inactivated influenza vaccine. Both conserved end residues are part of each CDR3. The order of the fields is CDR3 DNA, CDR3 protein, clone size, D gene, V gene, J gene. The D gene is left open where the match is weak. Clone size is shown for a subset of rows, as once, few, many or a class of expanded clone.

cdr3_nt: TGCAGTGCTAGTGATCTCGGGAGGAAAGAGACCCAGTACTTC; cdr3_aa: CSASDLGRKETQYF; clone_size: few; d_call: TRBD2; v_call: TRBV20-1; j_call: TRBJ2-5
cdr3_nt: TGTGCCATTAGGACAGCGAACACCGGGGAGCTGTTTTTT; cdr3_aa: CAIRTANTGELFF; clone_size: NA; d_call: NA; v_call: TRBV7-9; j_call: TRBJ2-2
cdr3_nt: TGTGCCAGCAGCTGGGTGGGCGGCCCAGATACGCAGTATTTT; cdr3_aa: CASSWVGGPDTQYF; clone_size: many; d_call: NA; v_call: TRBV7-2; j_call: TRBJ2-3
cdr3_nt: TGTGCCACCCGGCAGACAGGCCCTAATGAAAAACTGTTTTTT; cdr3_aa: CATRQTGPNEKLFF; clone_size: many; d_call: NA; v_call: TRBV19; j_call: TRBJ1-4
cdr3_nt: TGTGCCTGGGGAGGGTTTCTTGAGCAGTACTTC; cdr3_aa: CAWGGFLEQYF; clone_size: few; d_call: NA; v_call: TRBV30; j_call: TRBJ2-7
cdr3_nt: TGCGCCAGCAGCCATTCGACAGGGCGCTACTACAATGAGCAGTTCTTC; cdr3_aa: CASSHSTGRYYNEQFF; clone_size: many; d_call: TRBD1; v_call: TRBV4-1; j_call: TRBJ2-1
cdr3_nt: TGCGCCAGCAGCTTGGCAGGCGGGACAGGGGACCACGAGCAGTACTTC; cdr3_aa: CASSLAGGTGDHEQYF; clone_size: NA; d_call: TRBD1; v_call: TRBV5-1; j_call: TRBJ2-7
cdr3_nt: TGTGCCAGCAGCTTAGGACAGCACGGCCATTCCTACAATGAGCAGTTCTTC; cdr3_aa: CASSLGQHGHSYNEQFF; clone_size: NA; d_call: NA; v_call: TRBV7-8; j_call: TRBJ2-1
cdr3_nt: TGCAGTGCTAGAGGCTACAATGAGCAGTTCTTC; cdr3_aa: CSARGYNEQFF; clone_size: NA; d_call: NA; v_call: TRBV20-1; j_call: TRBJ2-1
cdr3_nt: TGTGCCAGCAGCTTGGCGCTAGCGGGAGCGGAGACCCAGTACTTC; cdr3_aa: CASSLALAGAETQYF; clone_size: NA; d_call: TRBD2; v_call: TRBV5-8; j_call: TRBJ2-5
cdr3_nt: TGTGCCAGCATGTCACTCCGGGACATCGCCTACGAGCAGTACTTC; cdr3_aa: CASMSLRDIAYEQYF; clone_size: NA; d_call: NA; v_call: TRBV2; j_call: TRBJ2-7
cdr3_nt: TGTGCCAGTAGTATCCAAGTCAATCAGCCCCAGCATTTT; cdr3_aa: CASSIQVNQPQHF; clone_size: NA; d_call: NA; v_call: TRBV19; j_call: TRBJ1-5
cdr3_nt: TGCAGCGTTTTTGCGGGGGGGCCGGAGACCCAGTACTTC; cdr3_aa: CSVFAGGPETQYF; clone_size: few; d_call: TRBD2; v_call: TRBV29-1; j_call: TRBJ2-5
cdr3_nt: TGTGCCAGCAGCTTAGCCCCCGGGAGAAAGAGAAATGAGCAGTTCTTC; cdr3_aa: CASSLAPGRKRNEQFF; clone_size: few; d_call: NA; v_call: TRBV7-8; j_call: TRBJ2-1
cdr3_nt: TGCAGTGCTAGAGATCCAGCGCGGGGCTCCTACGAGCAGTACTTC; cdr3_aa: CSARDPARGSYEQYF; clone_size: NA; d_call: NA; v_call: TRBV20-1; j_call: TRBJ2-7
cdr3_nt: TGTGCCAGCAGCTTAATAGCGGGCTCCAAGGGGGAGACCCAGTACTTC; cdr3_aa: CASSLIAGSKGETQYF; clone_size: few; d_call: TRBD2; v_call: TRBV7-2; j_call: TRBJ2-5
cdr3_nt: TGTGCCATCAGTGAGTTTGTAGGGGATGATCAGCCCCAGCATTTT; cdr3_aa: CAISEFVGDDQPQHF; clone_size: NA; d_call: NA; v_call: TRBV10-3; j_call: TRBJ1-5
cdr3_nt: TGCAGTGCTTGGACAGGGAACTACGAGCAGTACTTC; cdr3_aa: CSAWTGNYEQYF; clone_size: few; d_call: TRBD1; v_call: TRBV20-1; j_call: TRBJ2-7
cdr3_nt: TGTGCCAGCAGCTTCGCGGGGTACGACACCGGGGAGCTGTTTTTT; cdr3_aa: CASSFAGYDTGELFF; clone_size: few; d_call: NA; v_call: TRBV11-2; j_call: TRBJ2-2
cdr3_nt: TGTGCCAGCTCATGGGACTCTCCGGGGCAGTACTTC; cdr3_aa: CASSWDSPGQYF; clone_size: NA; d_call: NA; v_call: TRBV18; j_call: TRBJ2-7
cdr3_nt: TGTGCCAGCAGTCTGATGAGGACAGACTATGGCTACACCTTC; cdr3_aa: CASSLMRTDYGYTF; clone_size: few; d_call: NA; v_call: TRBV3-1; j_call: TRBJ1-2
cdr3_nt: TGTGCCAGCAGGGCCGGGACGAGCTCCTACAATGAGCAGTTCTTC; cdr3_aa: CASRAGTSSYNEQFF; clone_size: many; d_call: NA; v_call: TRBV6-1; j_call: TRBJ2-1
cdr3_nt: TGCGCCAGCAGCCAAGACCCGACTGGCGGGGGGGCTTCCTACAATGAGCAGTTCTTC; cdr3_aa: CASSQDPTGGGASYNEQFF; clone_size: NA; d_call: TRBD2; v_call: TRBV4-3; j_call: TRBJ2-1
cdr3_nt: TGTGCCAGCAGTTACCGGACTGGGAACACTGAAGCTTTCTTT; cdr3_aa: CASSYRTGNTEAFF; clone_size: NA; d_call: NA; v_call: TRBV6-5; j_call: TRBJ1-1
cdr3_nt: TGCAGCGTGGCGGGGAGGACAGGACAAGCCGAGCAGTACTTC; cdr3_aa: CSVAGRTGQAEQYF; clone_size: few; d_call: NA; v_call: TRBV29-1; j_call: TRBJ2-7
cdr3_nt: TGCAGTGCTATCCGACTCCAACCGAGCTCCTACAATGAGCAGTTCTTC; cdr3_aa: CSAIRLQPSSYNEQFF; clone_size: few; d_call: NA; v_call: TRBV20-1; j_call: TRBJ2-1
cdr3_nt: TGTGCCACTGGACAGGGATATGAGCAGTTCTTC; cdr3_aa: CATGQGYEQFF; clone_size: NA; d_call: TRBD1; v_call: TRBV10-3; j_call: TRBJ2-1
cdr3_nt: TGTGCCAGCAGCCAAGGAGACGGCCTGGAGCAGTACTTC; cdr3_aa: CASSQGDGLEQYF; clone_size: NA; d_call: NA; v_call: TRBV3-1; j_call: TRBJ2-7
cdr3_nt: TGCAGCGTTGAAGAGCCAAGGTTAGCGGGGGGCCAGTTCTTC; cdr3_aa: CSVEEPRLAGGQFF; clone_size: NA; d_call: TRBD2; v_call: TRBV29-1; j_call: TRBJ2-1
cdr3_nt: TGTGCCAGCAGCTCACTCGCCCTAGCGACAGATACGCAGTATTTT; cdr3_aa: CASSSLALATDTQYF; clone_size: NA; d_call: NA; v_call: TRBV5-5; j_call: TRBJ2-3
cdr3_nt: TGCGCCAGCAGCCAAGATGGTACAGCCGGCTACACCTTC; cdr3_aa: CASSQDGTAGYTF; clone_size: NA; d_call: NA; v_call: TRBV4-3; j_call: TRBJ1-2
cdr3_nt: TGCGCCAGCAGCGCCCCGGGAGAGACCCAGTACTTC; cdr3_aa: CASSAPGETQYF; clone_size: few; d_call: NA; v_call: TRBV5-1; j_call: TRBJ2-5
cdr3_nt: TGCAGTGCTCCCCTGAGGGGAAATAGCAATCAGCCCCAGCATTTT; cdr3_aa: CSAPLRGNSNQPQHF; clone_size: NA; d_call: NA; v_call: TRBV20-1; j_call: TRBJ1-5
cdr3_nt: TGCGCCAGTCGGGCGGGGCTAGCGCCTTCCTACGAGCAGTACTTC; cdr3_aa: CASRAGLAPSYEQYF; clone_size: NA; d_call: NA; v_call: TRBV5-1; j_call: TRBJ2-7
cdr3_nt: TGTGCCAGCACCCGCCAAGTGAGGGAGACCCAGTACTTC; cdr3_aa: CASTRQVRETQYF; clone_size: NA; d_call: NA; v_call: TRBV6-2/TRBV6-3; j_call: TRBJ2-5
cdr3_nt: TGCAGTGCGCCCCAACCTCTGACAGGGGTCCAAGAGACCCAGTACTTC; cdr3_aa: CSAPQPLTGVQETQYF; clone_size: NA; d_call: TRBD1; v_call: TRBV20-1; j_call: TRBJ2-5
cdr3_nt: TGTGCCAGTAGAGCGGAGGAGAACACCGGGGAGCTGCTTTTT; cdr3_aa: CASRAEENTGELLF; clone_size: NA; d_call: NA; v_call: TRBV25-1; j_call: TRBJ2-2
cdr3_nt: TGCAGTGCTATATCATACAGGCCTGAAAAACTGTTTTTT; cdr3_aa: CSAISYRPEKLFF; clone_size: NA; d_call: NA; v_call: TRBV20-1; j_call: TRBJ1-4
cdr3_nt: TGTGCCAGCAGCCCTAGCGGGGGAGAGACCCAGTACTTC; cdr3_aa: CASSPSGGETQYF; clone_size: few; d_call: TRBD2; v_call: TRBV28; j_call: TRBJ2-5
cdr3_nt: TGTGCCAGCAGAGTACTAGCGGGCCACTCCTACAATGAGCAGTTCTTC; cdr3_aa: CASRVLAGHSYNEQFF; clone_size: few; d_call: TRBD2; v_call: TRBV6-4; j_call: TRBJ2-1
cdr3_nt: TGCAGCGTTGGAGAGGGGACGGTTGGCTACACCTTC; cdr3_aa: CSVGEGTVGYTF; clone_size: few; d_call: NA; v_call: TRBV29-1; j_call: TRBJ1-2
cdr3_nt: TGTGCCAGCAGCCCGATGACAGGGACAGGTCAGCCCCAGCATTTT; cdr3_aa: CASSPMTGTGQPQHF; clone_size: many; d_call: TRBD1; v_call: TRBV7-2; j_call: TRBJ1-5
cdr3_nt: TGCGCCAGCAGCTTGGCCGAGACTAGGGCCGGGGAGCTGTTTTTT; cdr3_aa: CASSLAETRAGELFF; clone_size: many; d_call: NA; v_call: TRBV5-1; j_call: TRBJ2-2
cdr3_nt: TGTGCCAGCAGCTTAGCACGGCGGCCGTATACGCAGTATTTT; cdr3_aa: CASSLARRPYTQYF; clone_size: few; d_call: NA; v_call: TRBV7-2; j_call: TRBJ2-3
cdr3_nt: TGCGCCAGCAGATTTCGTAACACGGGACCTCCTACCTACGAGCAGTACTTC; cdr3_aa: CASRFRNTGPPTYEQYF; clone_size: few; d_call: NA; v_call: TRBV23-1; j_call: TRBJ2-7
cdr3_nt: TGTGCCAGCAGCTTAGCTACATTAGTGGGGGAGCAGTACTTC; cdr3_aa: CASSLATLVGEQYF; clone_size: NA; d_call: NA; v_call: TRBV7-8; j_call: TRBJ2-7
cdr3_nt: TGCAGTGCTGAGCCTAGCGGGAGGGCTTACGAGCAGTACTTC; cdr3_aa: CSAEPSGRAYEQYF; clone_size: NA; d_call: TRBD2; v_call: TRBV20-1; j_call: TRBJ2-7
cdr3_nt: TGTGCCAGCAGCTTGACACTCTACGAGCAGTACTTC; cdr3_aa: CASSLTLYEQYF; clone_size: NA; d_call: NA; v_call: TRBV7-2; j_call: TRBJ2-7
cdr3_nt: TGTGCCACCAGTGACACGGGACTAGCGGGAGGGCCCGGGGTAGAGACCCAGTACTTC; cdr3_aa: CATSDTGLAGGPGVETQYF; clone_size: NA; d_call: TRBD2; v_call: TRBV24-1; j_call: TRBJ2-5
cdr3_nt: TGTGCCAGCAGCTCTGTAGCGGGAGCCTCCTACAATGAGCAGTTCTTC; cdr3_aa: CASSSVAGASYNEQFF; clone_size: few; d_call: TRBD2; v_call: TRBV7-9; j_call: TRBJ2-1
cdr3_nt: TGTGCCAGTAGTCCGTCCTCCTATGGGGCAGGGCTCCAGCATTTT; cdr3_aa: CASSPSSYGAGLQHF; clone_size: few; d_call: NA; v_call: TRBV19; j_call: TRBJ1-5
cdr3_nt: TGTGCCAGCAGTTCGGGGATTTCGCAGTTCTTC; cdr3_aa: CASSSGISQFF; clone_size: NA; d_call: NA; v_call: TRBV12-3/TRBV12-4; j_call: TRBJ2-1
cdr3_nt: TGCAGTGCTTGGGGTCTAGCCAAAAACATTCAGTACTTC; cdr3_aa: CSAWGLAKNIQYF; clone_size: many; d_call: NA; v_call: TRBV20-1; j_call: TRBJ2-4
cdr3_nt: TGTGCCAGCCTCAAGGGGTTCGGGGAGCTGTTTTTT; cdr3_aa: CASLKGFGELFF; clone_size: few; d_call: NA; v_call: TRBV12-3/TRBV12-4; j_call: TRBJ2-2
cdr3_nt: TGCGCCAGCAGCCAAGAGGGGGGCTTGGGAGCTTTCTTT; cdr3_aa: CASSQEGGLGAFF; clone_size: NA; d_call: NA; v_call: TRBV4-1; j_call: TRBJ1-1
cdr3_nt: TGCAGCGTTGAAGATGTGGAGTACTATGGCTACACCTTC; cdr3_aa: CSVEDVEYYGYTF; clone_size: NA; d_call: NA; v_call: TRBV29-1; j_call: TRBJ1-2